This T cell receptor (beta chain) was captured by sequencing in a study of cytomegalovirus exposure and HLA in healthy donors. Overall study findings and caveats: In a later analysis, common viral pathogens appeared linked to several of the most significant clusters.

This clone occurred a few times. Its antigen is undetermined. This PCR relied on a set of 60 Vbeta primers and 13 Jbeta primers. Here immunoSEQ multiplex PCR was the method, and the copy in TCRdb shows in-frame clones only, minus some. The sample records around 71,000 clones, about 60% being singletons. Germline lookup yields CDR1 MNHNS and CDR2 SASEGT. This CDR3 contains 15 residues. Trimming stripped 3 bases from V and 6 bases from J, with 17 bases between. Material: PBMCs. The clonotype originates from a man aged 30 to 45 in good health and CMV-seropositive. This chain joins TRBV6-1 and TRBJ1-1; no definite D call. The CDR3 reads CASSEVGGVVAEAFF. DNA for the CDR3: TGTGCCAGCAGTGAGGTTGGTGGAGTGGTGGCTGAAGCTTTCTTT.